This T cell receptor beta chain was obtained from a study of blood T cells in healthy people across ages. Healthy Caucasian individuals from Russia aged roughly 6 to 100 were enrolled as donors. Per-sample yields of isolated PBMCs were at least 6 million. V shed 4 bases and J 1 base; nucleotides not matched to a gene: 7. Germline values: CDR1 MNHEY, CDR2 SVGAGI. The CDR3 contains 16 residues. Alongside a J-beta primer mix, a sample-barcoded 5' primer served in a second PCR lasting roughly 7 to 11 cycles. TCRdb independently ran MiXCR on the 5' RACE reads; one entry per CDR3 protein. The sample records more than 550,000 distinct CDR3 sequences, about a fifth being singletons. Study-level points and caveats: Older individuals had lower TCR beta diversity per million T cells (the decline was roughly linear).

This clonotype was observed at least ten times. Its antigen is as yet unknown. The sequence was collected from a man between 65 and 85 years old in good health. The chain combines TRBV6-5 with TRBJ2-5; TRBD2 matches at 9 bases. Source material: blood. DNA of the CDR3: TGTGCCAGCAGTTTGAGTCTAGCGGGAAGCCAAGAGACCCAGTACTTC. Protein product: CASSLSLAGSQETQYF.